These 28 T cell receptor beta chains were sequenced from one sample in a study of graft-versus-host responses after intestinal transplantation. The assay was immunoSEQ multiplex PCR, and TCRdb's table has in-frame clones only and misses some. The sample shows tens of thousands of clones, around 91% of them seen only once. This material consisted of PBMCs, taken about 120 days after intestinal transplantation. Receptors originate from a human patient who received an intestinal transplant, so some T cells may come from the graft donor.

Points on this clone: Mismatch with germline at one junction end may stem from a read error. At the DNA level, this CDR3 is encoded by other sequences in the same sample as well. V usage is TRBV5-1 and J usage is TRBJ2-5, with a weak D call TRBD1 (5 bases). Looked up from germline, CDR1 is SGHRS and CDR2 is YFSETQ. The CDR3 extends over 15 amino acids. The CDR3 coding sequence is TGTGCCAGCAGTCCCGAGGTAGGGGTACAAGAGACCCAGTACTTC. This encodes CASSPEVGVQETQYF.

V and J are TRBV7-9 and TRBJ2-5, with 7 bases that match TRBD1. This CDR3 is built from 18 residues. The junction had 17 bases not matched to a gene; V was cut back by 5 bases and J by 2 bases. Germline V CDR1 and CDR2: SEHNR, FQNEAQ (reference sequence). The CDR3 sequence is CASSPTPRRTGKQETQYF. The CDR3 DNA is TGTGCCAGCAGCCCCACCCCTCGGCGGACAGGTAAACAAGAGACCCAGTACTTC.

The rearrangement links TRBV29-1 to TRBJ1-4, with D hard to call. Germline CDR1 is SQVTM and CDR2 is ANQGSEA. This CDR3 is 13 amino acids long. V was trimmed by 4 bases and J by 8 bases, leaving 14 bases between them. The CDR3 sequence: CSVVCPPEEKLFF. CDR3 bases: TGCAGCGTTGTCTGCCCACCTGAGGAAAAACTGTTTTTT.

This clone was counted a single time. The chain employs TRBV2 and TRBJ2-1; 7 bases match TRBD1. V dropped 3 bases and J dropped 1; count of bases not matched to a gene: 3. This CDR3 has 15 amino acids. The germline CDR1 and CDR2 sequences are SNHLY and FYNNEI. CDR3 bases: TGTGCCAGCAGTGAGGTGGGACAGTCCTACAATGAGCAGTTCTTC. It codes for CASSEVGQSYNEQFF.

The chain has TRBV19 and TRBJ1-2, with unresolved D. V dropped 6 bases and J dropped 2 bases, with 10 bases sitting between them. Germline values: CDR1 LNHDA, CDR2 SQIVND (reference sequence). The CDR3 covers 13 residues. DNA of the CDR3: TGTGCCAGTAGCCCGGGCAGGAACTATGGCTACACCTTC. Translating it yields CASSPGRNYGYTF.

Written as DNA, the CDR3 is TGTGCCAGCAGTGCCCTCGGGGGGACTGAAGCTTTCTTT. Encoded protein: CASSALGGTEAFF. The rearrangement links TRBV6-4 to TRBJ1-1; maybe TRBD1 (5 bases). Between the trimmed V and J ends, which lost 4 bases and 5 bases, there was a span of 11 bases. CDR3 length: 13 amino acids. Germline-derived CDR1 and CDR2 are MRHNA and SNTAGT.

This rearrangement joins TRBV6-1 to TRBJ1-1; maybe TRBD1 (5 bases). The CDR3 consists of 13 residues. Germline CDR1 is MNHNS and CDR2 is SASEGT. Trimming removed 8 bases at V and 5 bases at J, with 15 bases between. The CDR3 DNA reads TGTGCCAGCGTTCCGGGGGATGGGACTGAAGCTTTCTTT. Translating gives CASVPGDGTEAFF.

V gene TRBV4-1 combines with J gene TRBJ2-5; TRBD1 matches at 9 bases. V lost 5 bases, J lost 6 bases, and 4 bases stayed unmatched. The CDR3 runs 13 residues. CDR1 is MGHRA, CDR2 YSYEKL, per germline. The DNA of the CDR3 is TGCGCCAGCAGCTTGGGACAGGGAAAGACCCAGTACTTC. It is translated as CASSLGQGKTQYF.

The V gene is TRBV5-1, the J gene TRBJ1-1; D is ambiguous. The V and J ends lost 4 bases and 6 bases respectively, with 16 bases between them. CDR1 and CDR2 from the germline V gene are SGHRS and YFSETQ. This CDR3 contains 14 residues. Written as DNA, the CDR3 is TGCGCCAGCAGCCCGTTGGGTCAGGCCTCTGAAGCTTTCTTT. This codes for CASSPLGQASEAFF.

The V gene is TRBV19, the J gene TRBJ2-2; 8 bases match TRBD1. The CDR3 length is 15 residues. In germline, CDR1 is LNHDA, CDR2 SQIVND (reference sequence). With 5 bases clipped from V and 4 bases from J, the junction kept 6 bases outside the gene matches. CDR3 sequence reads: CASSPGQGGTGELFF. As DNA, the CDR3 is TGTGCCAGTAGTCCCGGACAGGGAGGCACCGGGGAGCTGTTTTTT.

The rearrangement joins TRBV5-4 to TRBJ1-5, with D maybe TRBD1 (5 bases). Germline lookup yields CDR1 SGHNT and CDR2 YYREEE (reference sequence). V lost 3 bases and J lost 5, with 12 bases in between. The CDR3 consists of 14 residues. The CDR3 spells CASSSAGSDQPQHF. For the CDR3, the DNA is TGTGCCAGCAGCTCAGCAGGGTCTGATCAGCCCCAGCATTTT.

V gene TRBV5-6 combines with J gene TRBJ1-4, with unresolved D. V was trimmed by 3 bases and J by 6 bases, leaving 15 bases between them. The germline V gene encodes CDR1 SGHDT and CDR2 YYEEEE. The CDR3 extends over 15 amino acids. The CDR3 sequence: CASSWSSVLHEKLFF. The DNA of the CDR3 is TGTGCCAGCAGCTGGTCCAGCGTCCTACATGAAAAACTGTTTTTT.

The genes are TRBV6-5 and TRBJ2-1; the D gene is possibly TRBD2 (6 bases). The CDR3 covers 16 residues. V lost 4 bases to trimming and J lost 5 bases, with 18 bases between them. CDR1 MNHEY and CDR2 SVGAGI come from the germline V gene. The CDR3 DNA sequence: TGTGCCAGCAGTTTCCGCCCGGGACTGGGCCACAATGAGCAGTTCTTC. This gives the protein CASSFRPGLGHNEQFF.

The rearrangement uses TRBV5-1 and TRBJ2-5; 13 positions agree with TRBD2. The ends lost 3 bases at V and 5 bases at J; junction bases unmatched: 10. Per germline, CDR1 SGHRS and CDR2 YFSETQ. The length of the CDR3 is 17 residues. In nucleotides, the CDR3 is TGCGCCAGCAGCTCACACCGACTAGCGGGAGGCGGTGAGACCCAGTACTTC. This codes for CASSSHRLAGGGETQYF.

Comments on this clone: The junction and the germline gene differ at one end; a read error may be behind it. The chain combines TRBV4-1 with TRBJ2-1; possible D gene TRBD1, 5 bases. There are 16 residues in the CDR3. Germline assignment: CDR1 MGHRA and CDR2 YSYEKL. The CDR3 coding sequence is TGCGCCAGCAGCCAAGATCACAGGAGCTCCTACAATGGGCAGTTCTTC. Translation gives CASSQDHRSSYNGQFF.

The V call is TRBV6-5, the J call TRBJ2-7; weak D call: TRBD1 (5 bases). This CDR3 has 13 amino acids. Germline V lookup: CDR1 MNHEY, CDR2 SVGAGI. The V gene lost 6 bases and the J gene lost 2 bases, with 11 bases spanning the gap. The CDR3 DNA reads TGTGCCAGCAGCCGTAGACAGACCTACGAGCAGTACTTC. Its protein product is CASSRRQTYEQYF.

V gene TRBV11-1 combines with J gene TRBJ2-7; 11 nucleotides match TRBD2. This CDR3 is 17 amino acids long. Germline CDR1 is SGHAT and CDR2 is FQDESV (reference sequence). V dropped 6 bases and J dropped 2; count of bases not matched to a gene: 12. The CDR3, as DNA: TGTGCCAGCAGTCAGAGGGGTTCTAGCGGGAGGACCTACGAGCAGTACTTC. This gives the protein CASSQRGSSGRTYEQYF.

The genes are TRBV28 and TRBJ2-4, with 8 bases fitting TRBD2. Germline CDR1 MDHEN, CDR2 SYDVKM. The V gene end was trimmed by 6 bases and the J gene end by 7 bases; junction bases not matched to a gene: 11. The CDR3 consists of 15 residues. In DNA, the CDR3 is TGTGCCAGCAGGAGGGTTAGCGGGATAGGCAACATTCAGTACTTC. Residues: CASRRVSGIGNIQYF.

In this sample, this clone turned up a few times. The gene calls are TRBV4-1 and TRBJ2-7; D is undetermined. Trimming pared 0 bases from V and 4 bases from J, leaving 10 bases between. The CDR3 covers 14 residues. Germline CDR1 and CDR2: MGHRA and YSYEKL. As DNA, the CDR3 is TGCGCCAGCAGCCAAGATCTCACGAAGTACGAGCAGTACTTC. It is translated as CASSQDLTKYEQYF.

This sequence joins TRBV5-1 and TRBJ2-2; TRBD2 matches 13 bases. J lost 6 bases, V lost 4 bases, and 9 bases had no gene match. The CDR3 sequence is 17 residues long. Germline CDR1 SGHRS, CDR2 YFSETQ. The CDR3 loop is CASSPPLAGGPAGELFF. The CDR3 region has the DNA TGCGCCAGCAGCCCGCCACTAGCGGGGGGGCCGGCCGGGGAGCTGTTTTTT.

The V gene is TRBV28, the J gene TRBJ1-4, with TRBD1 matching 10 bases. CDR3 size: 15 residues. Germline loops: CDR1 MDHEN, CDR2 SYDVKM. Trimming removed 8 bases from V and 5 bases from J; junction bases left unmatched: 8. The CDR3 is CASSAPGQGNEKLFF. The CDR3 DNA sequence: TGTGCCAGCTCCGCCCCGGGACAGGGGAATGAAAAACTGTTTTTT.

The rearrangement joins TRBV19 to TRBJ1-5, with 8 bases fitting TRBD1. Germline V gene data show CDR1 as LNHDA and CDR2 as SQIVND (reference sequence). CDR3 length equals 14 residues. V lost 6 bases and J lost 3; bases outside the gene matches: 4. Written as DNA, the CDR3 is TGTGCCAGTAGGGCGGACAGGGTCAATCAGCCCCAGCATTTT. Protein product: CASRADRVNQPQHF.

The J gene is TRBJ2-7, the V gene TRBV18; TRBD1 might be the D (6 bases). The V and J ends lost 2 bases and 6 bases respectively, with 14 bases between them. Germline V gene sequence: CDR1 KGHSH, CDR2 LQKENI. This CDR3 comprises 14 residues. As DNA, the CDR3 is TGTGCCAGCTCACCAACCCCAACAGGGAGCGAGCAGTACTTC. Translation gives CASSPTPTGSEQYF.

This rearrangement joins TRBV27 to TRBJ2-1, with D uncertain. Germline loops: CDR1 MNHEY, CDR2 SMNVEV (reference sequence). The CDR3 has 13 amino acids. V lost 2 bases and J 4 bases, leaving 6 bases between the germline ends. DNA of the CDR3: TGTGCCAGCAGTTTAGGAAATTACAATGAGCAGTTCTTC. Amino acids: CASSLGNYNEQFF.

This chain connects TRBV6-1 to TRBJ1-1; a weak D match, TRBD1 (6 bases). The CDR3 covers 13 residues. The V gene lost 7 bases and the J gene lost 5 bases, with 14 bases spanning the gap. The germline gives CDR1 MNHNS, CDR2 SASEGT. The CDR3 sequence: CASMREGGTEAFF. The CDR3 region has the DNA TGTGCCAGCATGAGGGAGGGGGGGACTGAAGCTTTCTTT.

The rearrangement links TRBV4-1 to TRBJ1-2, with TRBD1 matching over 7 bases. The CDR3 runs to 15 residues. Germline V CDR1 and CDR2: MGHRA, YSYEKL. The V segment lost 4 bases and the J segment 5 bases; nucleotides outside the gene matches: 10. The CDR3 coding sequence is TGCGCCAGCAGCCGCCCAGGGACAGAAGTTTATGGCTACACCTTC. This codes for CASSRPGTEVYGYTF.

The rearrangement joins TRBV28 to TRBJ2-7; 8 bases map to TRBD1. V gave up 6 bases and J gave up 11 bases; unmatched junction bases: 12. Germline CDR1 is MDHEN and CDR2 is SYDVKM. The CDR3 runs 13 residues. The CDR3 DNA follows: TGTGCCAGCAGCCCAGGGGGCCCACCGGGGGAGTACTTC. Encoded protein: CASSPGGPPGEYF.

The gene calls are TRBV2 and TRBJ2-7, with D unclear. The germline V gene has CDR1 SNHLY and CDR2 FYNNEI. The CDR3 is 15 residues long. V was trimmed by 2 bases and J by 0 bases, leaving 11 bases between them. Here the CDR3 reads CASSEKGTGSYEQYF. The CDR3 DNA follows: TGTGCCAGCAGTGAAAAGGGCACCGGCTCCTACGAGCAGTACTTC.